This paragraph reports one T cell receptor beta chain. This sample was taken from a study of CD4 and CD8 cells across lung adenocarcinoma regions. CDR3 length equals 16 residues. The germline V and J ends were trimmed by 0 bases and 7 bases, with 16 bases remaining between them. Germline loops: CDR1 MNHNS, CDR2 SASEGT. Samples came from patients with localized non-small cell lung adenocarcinoma. A single record per CDR3 protein comes from TCRdb applying MiXCR to the PCR reads. In the table there are 5,200 or so distinct CDR3 sequences, about half of which are singletons. The chain has TRBV6-1 and TRBJ2-1, with D possibly matching TRBD2 (5 bases). This clonotype was obtained from a male donor with lung adenocarcinoma. The CD4 and CD8 labels of this study may be unreliable. The sample taken for sequencing was CD8+ T cells from the margin of a lung tumor. The CDR3 region is CASSEAEREWRNEQFF. The CDR3, as DNA: TGTGCCAGCAGTGAAGCGGAAAGGGAGTGGAGGAATGAGCAGTTCTTC.